This T cell receptor (beta chain) is drawn from a study of blood T cell repertoires in COVID-19 (dated by TCRdb to 2020 to 2021). With regard to the full study: Samples covering the acute and convalescent phases of COVID-19 were provided by collaborators in the United States, Italy and Spain. The sample metadata nearly always contained a de-identified subject ID, COVID-19 status, age in years and sex. Deeply sampled blood TCRbeta repertoires from subjects exposed to, actively infected with, or recovered from COVID-19 were included in the dataset. Where available, HLA class I and class II types were taken from metadata supplied by the sample provider and were not determined by assay-based typing. The prospective study material was composed of cDNA or gDNA derived from T cells, B-cell-depleted T cells, or PBMCs. The repertoires were released in a freely available public database meant as a resource for research on the immune response to SARS-CoV-2. Samples were obtained from the ongoing ImmuneRACE study (first 160 participants) and from 1,254 subjects provided by 6 global collaborators.

Participants in the prospective study were enrolled through a virtual design, were aged about 18 to 90 years, and lived in about two dozen United States geographic areas. In the prospective study, cohorts were assigned on the basis of participant-reported clinical history obtained from a screening survey and a study questionnaire. Mobile phlebotomists in the prospective study collected whole blood, serum and a nasopharyngeal or oropharyngeal swab from every participant. Additional blood draws and questionnaires over an approximately two-month period could optionally be provided by prospective study participants. Blood samples from the prospective study were shipped frozen or at room temperature prior to DNA extraction. Overall study outcomes, separate from this receptor: Clinical and demographic metadata were provided uncurated, with the amount varying by source and participant.

A word on this clone: Its cognate antigen has yet to be identified. No much larger clonotype is one base removed from it; base qualities were not supplied.

The immunoSEQ Assay, a bias-controlled multiplex PCR, was used to amplify TCRbeta CDR3 regions from genomic DNA. In the authors' own workflow: The number of nucleated cells in each sample was estimated by amplification of reference gene primers within the assay. To quantify the absolute abundance of each unique TCRbeta CDR3 rearrangement, sequence reads were collapsed and filtered. Productive Simpson clonality was computed per sample as the square root of Simpson's diversity index over productive rearrangements. Held by TCRdb, this immuneACCESS table contains in-frame sequences only and omits some clones. Under half of the omission traces to an unresolved V gene where checked; the cause of the rest is unknown. That table furnishes V, J and clone size, whereas the DNA furnished D and trimming. The sample profile shows about 200,000 clones; 89% of them were found once. Clones ranked in the top ten supply around 4% of the sample.

The clonotype originates from a woman aged 25 to 39 with acute COVID-19. The sample was PBMCs or T cells enriched from blood (not recorded which).

The CDR3 protein sequence reads: CTSRQPSCYGYTF. Here is the DNA: TGCACCAGCAGACAGCCCTCGTGCTATGGCTACACCTTC. The chain is encoded by TRBV1 joined to TRBJ1-2; TRBD1, the table's D call, was not compared with the DNA. TRBV1 is designated a pseudogene. There are 13 amino acids in the CDR3, from cysteine to phenylalanine inclusive. The sequence is cut down to CDR3 DNA, 39 bases in frame from base 1.